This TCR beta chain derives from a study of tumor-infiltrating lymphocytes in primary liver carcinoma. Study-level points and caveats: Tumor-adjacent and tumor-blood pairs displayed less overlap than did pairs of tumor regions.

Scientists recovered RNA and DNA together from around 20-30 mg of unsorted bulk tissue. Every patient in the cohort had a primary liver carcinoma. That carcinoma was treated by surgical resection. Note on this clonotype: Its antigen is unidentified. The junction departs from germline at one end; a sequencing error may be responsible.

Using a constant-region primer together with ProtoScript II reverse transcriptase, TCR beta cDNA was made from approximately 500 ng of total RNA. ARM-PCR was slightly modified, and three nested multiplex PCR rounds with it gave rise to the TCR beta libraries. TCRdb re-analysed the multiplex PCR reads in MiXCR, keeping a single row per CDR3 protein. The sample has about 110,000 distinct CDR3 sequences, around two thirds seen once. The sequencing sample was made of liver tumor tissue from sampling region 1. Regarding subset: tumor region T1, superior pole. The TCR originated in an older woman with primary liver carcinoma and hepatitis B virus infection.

The CDR3 loop reads CASSSLTEALF. The CDR3 nucleotides are TGTGCCAGCAGCTCTCTCACTGAGGCTCTCTTT. This rearrangement joins TRBV11-2 to TRBJ1-1; D gene ambiguous. Germline V gene sequence: CDR1 SGHAT, CDR2 FQNNGV. The length of the CDR3 is 11 residues.